This T cell receptor beta chain is drawn from a study of response to subunit inactivated influenza vaccine. Germline CDR1 MGHRA, CDR2 YSYEKL. With 2 bases clipped from V and 7 bases from J, the junction kept 8 bases outside the gene matches. This CDR3 has 17 amino acids. General study findings and limits: Authors proposed each seasonal influenza vaccination draws in few new T cells.

To note about this clonotype: Its antigen is currently unknown.

In TCRdb, the RT-PCR reads were re-called with MiXCR into one record per CDR3 protein. The sample comprises fewer than 600,000 distinct CDR3 sequences, 7.2% of which are singletons, and about an eighth rests with the top ten. Sequencing was performed on PBMCs from blood, taken around 25 months after vaccination. This TCR was recovered from a man aged 50 to 69 who received an inactivated influenza vaccine. The chain joins TRBV4-1 to TRBJ1-6; 10 bases are shared with TRBD1. The CDR3 protein is CASSQPPGQGTNSPLHF. DNA for the CDR3: TGCGCCAGCAGCCAACCCCCGGGACAGGGGACAAATTCACCCCTCCACTTT.